This T cell receptor beta chain was identified in a study of cytomegalovirus exposure and HLA in healthy donors. In germline, CDR1 is SGDLS, CDR2 YYNGEE. The CDR3 is made up of 15 amino acids. V was pared by 5 bases and J by 2 bases, with 15 bases between. This clone has only a few counts. The antigen is not known. PCR primers comprised 60 Vbeta and 13 Jbeta primers. Clones were sequenced by immunoSEQ multiplex PCR, and TCRdb holds only the in-frame ones, with some missing. Here the sample spans about 120,000 clones, 6.5% to 9.5% being singletons. Study-wide points: The authors listed approximately 160 TCR beta chains as cytomegalovirus-associated. V- and J-gene trimming of TCR beta was linked (in a later analysis) to a missense DCLRE1C variant.

The receptor's source is a woman aged 40 to 50 in good health and CMV-seropositive. This sequence joins TRBV9 and TRBJ2-3; possibly TRBD1 for D (6 bases). Sequenced: PBMCs. CDR3 sequence reads: CASSAWGRITDTQYF. The CDR3 DNA follows: TGTGCCAGCAGTGCGTGGGGGCGCATCACAGATACGCAGTATTTT.